Below are 24 T cell receptor beta chains sequenced from a single sample in a study of control samples from healthy donors and cancer patients. Assay: immunoSEQ multiplex PCR; the TCRdb copy retains only in-frame clones and omits some. The data hold 150,000 or so clones, with 90% to 95% observed a single time. The sample consisted of blood. These receptors were taken from a man between 18 and 35 years old in good health.

The chain has TRBV25-1 and TRBJ1-2; possibly TRBD1 for D (5 bases). The CDR3 covers 11 residues. Per the germline V gene, CDR1 is MGHDK and CDR2 is SYGVNS. V gave up 8 bases and J gave up 2 bases, with 6 bases separating them. CDR3 coding DNA: TGTGCCAGCGGGGGGAACTATGGCTACACCTTC. As protein: CASGGNYGYTF.

This chain uses TRBV6-2 or TRBV6-3 with TRBJ1-1; possibly TRBD1 for D (5 bases). In germline, CDR1 is MNHEY, CDR2 SVGEGT. V lost 2 bases to trimming and J lost 1 base, with 5 bases between them. This CDR3 has 13 amino acids. CDR3 nucleotide sequence: TGTGCCAGCAGTTACGGACAGAACACTGAAGCTTTCTTT. As protein: CASSYGQNTEAFF.

The chain uses TRBV4-2 and TRBJ2-2; TRBD2 matches at 9 bases. Per germline, CDR1 LGHNA and CDR2 YNFKEQ. The trim removed 0 bases at V and 8 bases at J, leaving 10 bases unmatched. The CDR3 consists of 17 residues. The CDR3 is CASSQEEAGGSKGELFF. The CDR3 DNA sequence: TGTGCCAGCAGCCAAGAGGAGGCGGGAGGGTCGAAGGGGGAGCTGTTTTTT.

This chain connects TRBV12-5 to TRBJ1-2; D is perhaps TRBD1 (6 bases). The V end lost 7 bases, the J end lost 1 base, and 13 bases lay between the germline ends. The CDR3 loop spans 14 amino acids. Germline assignment: CDR1 LGHNT and CDR2 FRNRAP. The CDR3 DNA is TGTGCTAGTGTCAACGGGGGCGTTAACTATGGCTACACCTTC. Protein sequence: CASVNGGVNYGYTF.

J is TRBJ1-2 and V is TRBV23-1; D perhaps matches TRBD1 (6 bases). Being an ORF, TRBV23-1 has a function that is uncertain. The CDR3 is made up of 14 amino acids. The V end was cut by 4 bases, the J end by 5 bases, with 14 bases between. CDR3 sequence: CASSLQGNRYGYTF. In nucleotides, the CDR3 is TGCGCCAGCAGTCTACAGGGTAATCGTTATGGCTACACCTTC.

This clone came up once. V gene TRBV13 combines with J gene TRBJ2-1, with D unresolved. The CDR3 has 15 amino acids. Trimming pared 5 bases from V and 0 bases from J, leaving 11 bases between. Germline V lookup: CDR1 PRHDT, CDR2 FYEKMQ (reference sequence). The chain's CDR3 is CASSLGKSSYNEQFF. The CDR3 DNA follows: TGTGCCAGCAGCCTGGGGAAGAGCTCCTACAATGAGCAGTTCTTC.

The V gene is TRBV5-1, the J gene TRBJ1-4; D perhaps matches TRBD1 (5 bases). The CDR3 has 18 residues. Trimming pared 5 bases from V and 1 base from J, leaving 21 bases between. Germline V gene data show CDR1 as SGHRS and CDR2 as YFSETQ. DNA for the CDR3: TGCGCCAGCAGGTTCGGAGGTGGGCAGGGCAGAACTAATGAAAAACTGTTTTTT. Its translation: CASRFGGGQGRTNEKLFF.

The chain combines TRBV9 with TRBJ1-3, with 8 bases aligning to TRBD1. The CDR3 sequence is 14 residues long. Germline values: CDR1 SGDLS, CDR2 YYNGEE. The junction had 7 bases not matched to a gene; V was cut back by 3 bases and J by 8 bases. CDR3 coding DNA: TGTGCCAGCAGCGACGGACAGGGAGAGGACACCATATATTTT. As protein: CASSDGQGEDTIYF.

V usage is TRBV3-1 (or the pseudogene TRBV3-2) and J usage is TRBJ2-7; unclear D gene. V shed 4 bases and J shed 3 bases, with 7 bases lying between them. Germline loops: CDR1 LGHDT, CDR2 YNNKEL (reference sequence). The length of the CDR3 is 12 residues. CDR3 nucleotides: TGTGCCAGCAGCCTGAGAGGCTACGAGCAGTACTTC. Protein: CASSLRGYEQYF.

The chain has TRBV15 and TRBJ2-1; a possible D gene is TRBD1 (6 bases). This CDR3 is 16 amino acids long. Germline loops: CDR1 LNHNV, CDR2 YYDKDF (reference sequence). The V end lost 6 bases, the J end lost 0 bases, and 15 bases lay between the germline ends. The CDR3 spells CATRQGTLHSYNEQFF. The CDR3 region has the DNA TGTGCCACCAGGCAAGGGACACTGCACTCCTACAATGAGCAGTTCTTC.

The chain has TRBV5-1 and TRBJ1-2, with 8 bases lining up with TRBD1. J gave up 6 bases and V 0 bases, and 4 bases lay outside the gene matches. The CDR3 runs 14 residues. Germline V lookup: CDR1 SGHRS, CDR2 YFSETQ. The chain's CDR3 is CASSLVVTGDGYTF. CDR3 bases: TGCGCCAGCAGCTTGGTGGTGACAGGGGATGGCTACACCTTC.

This clone appeared a single time. V is TRBV28 and J is TRBJ1-5; possibly TRBD1 for D (5 bases). The CDR3 is 16 residues long. CDR1 MDHEN and CDR2 SYDVKM come from the germline V gene. V lost 5 bases and J lost 7, with 21 bases in between. CDR3 loop: CASSPRPGRGSQPQHF. The DNA of the CDR3 is TGTGCCAGCAGTCCACGGCCCGGTCGGGGCAGCCAGCCCCAGCATTTT. Full variable domain (rest looked up from reference TRBV28 and TRBJ1-5): DVKVTQSSRYLVKRTGEKVFLECVQDMDHENMFWYRQDPGLGLRLIYFSYDVKMKEKGDIPEGYSVSREKKERFSLILESASTNQTSMYLCASSPRPGRGSQPQHFGDGTRLSIL.

The gene calls are TRBV6-5 and TRBJ1-1, with TRBD1 as a possible D gene (5 bases). Trimming shortened V by 2 bases and J by 5 bases, and 9 bases separated the two germline ends. This CDR3 spans 13 amino acids. CDR1 and CDR2 from the germline V gene are MNHEY and SVGAGI. CDR3 protein: CASSYAGGTEAFF. The CDR3 bases are TGTGCCAGCAGTTACGCGGGGGGGACTGAAGCTTTCTTT.

The chain recombines TRBV18 with TRBJ1-5; 8 bases fit TRBD1. Germline assignment: CDR1 KGHSH and CDR2 LQKENI. The CDR3 spans 14 residues. The junction had 4 bases not matched to a gene; V was cut back by 2 bases and J by 7 bases. This CDR3 reads CASSPATGGQPQHF. CDR3 bases: TGTGCCAGCTCACCAGCAACAGGGGGACAGCCCCAGCATTTT.

This clone was recorded only once. The rearrangement joins TRBV3-1 (or the pseudogene TRBV3-2) to TRBJ1-1, with TRBD1 identical over 9 bases. The CDR3 spans 13 residues. Germline CDR1 is LGHDT and CDR2 is YNNKEL (reference sequence). J gave up 2 bases and V 7 bases, and 2 bases lay outside the gene matches. CDR3: CASIQGANTEAFF. CDR3 sequence (DNA): TGTGCCAGCATACAGGGGGCTAACACTGAAGCTTTCTTT.

This chain joins TRBV19 and TRBJ2-2, with a possible D match to TRBD2 (6 bases). There are 15 residues in the CDR3. The germline gives CDR1 LNHDA, CDR2 SQIVND (reference sequence). Deletions cut 3 bases from V and 4 bases from J, with 12 bases between. This chain's CDR3 is CASSIGERATGELFF. The DNA of the CDR3 is TGTGCCAGTAGTATCGGCGAGCGGGCCACCGGGGAGCTGTTTTTT.

The chain links TRBV30 to TRBJ1-2; D remains unclear. This CDR3 is built from 15 residues. Germline CDR1 is GTSNPN and CDR2 is SVGIG (reference sequence). V lost 0 bases and J lost 3, with 14 bases in between. In nucleotides, the CDR3 is TGTGCCTGGAGTGTACAAAGGGCCGGGGACTATGGCTACACCTTC. Its protein product is CAWSVQRAGDYGYTF.

This chain uses TRBV21-1 with TRBJ2-5; the table gives TRBD1 as D, unverified against the DNA. TRBV21-1 is termed a pseudogene. This CDR3 region has 14 residues. The CDR3 coding sequence is TGTGCCAGCAACCGGGACAGGGTCTGGGAGACCCAGTACTTC. This sequence encodes CASNRDRVWETQYF.

The rearrangement joins TRBV19 to TRBJ1-1; D unclear. CDR1 and CDR2 (germline): LNHDA, SQIVND (reference sequence). Trimming removed 4 bases from V and 1 base from J, with 7 bases in between. The CDR3 length is 13 residues. The chain's CDR3 is CASSKGRNTEAFF. DNA for the CDR3: TGTGCCAGTAGTAAGGGAAGGAACACTGAAGCTTTCTTT. The full variable domain, completed using reference TRBV19 and TRBJ1-1, is DGGITQSPKYLFRKEGQNVTLSCEQNLNHDAMYWYRQDPGQGLRLIYYSQIVNDFQKGDIAEGYSVSREKKESFPLTVTSAQKNPTAFYLCASSKGRNTEAFFGQGTRLTVV.

This chain joins TRBV20-1 and TRBJ1-1; the match to TRBD1 covers 7 bases. Looked up from germline, CDR1 is DFQATT and CDR2 is SNEGSKA (reference sequence). The CDR3 has 11 residues. V gave up 6 bases and J gave up 8 bases; unmatched junction bases: 6. The CDR3 sequence is CSAKTGVEAFF. CDR3 nucleotide sequence: TGCAGTGCGAAAACAGGGGTCGAAGCTTTCTTT.

V and J are TRBV29-1 and TRBJ1-3, with 8 bases aligning to TRBD1. The J segment lost 4 bases and the V segment lost 0 bases, leaving 2 bases of the junction unmatched. The CDR3 has 14 amino acids. Germline V lookup: CDR1 SQVTM, CDR2 ANQGSEA. CDR3 nucleotide sequence: TGCAGCGTTGAAGATAGACAGGGGGGAAACACCATATATTTT. It specifies CSVEDRQGGNTIYF.

This rearrangement joins TRBV10-1 to TRBJ2-1; D remains unclear. Germline V gene lookup returns CDR1 WNHNN and CDR2 SYGVQD (reference sequence). The CDR3 runs 11 residues. CDR3 region: CQTEKYNEQFF. For the CDR3, the DNA is TGCCAGACTGAGAAGTACAATGAGCAGTTCTTC.

The chain joins TRBV5-8 to TRBJ2-1; D remains unclear. Per the germline V gene, CDR1 is SGHTS and CDR2 is YDEGEE. The length of the CDR3 is 15 residues. Trimming shortened V by 0 bases and J by 2 bases, and 9 bases separated the two germline ends. In nucleotides, the CDR3 is TGTGCCAGCAGCTTGGCCCCGACACCCTACAATGAGCAGTTCTTC. It encodes CASSLAPTPYNEQFF.

This rearrangement joins TRBV6-1 to TRBJ2-3; perhaps D is TRBD1 or TRBD2 (5 bases each). The CDR3 covers 12 residues. V dropped 9 bases and J dropped 0 bases, with 7 bases sitting between them. Germline loops: CDR1 MNHNS, CDR2 SASEGT. CDR3 nucleotides: TGTGCCAGTGGGGGAAGCACAGATACGCAGTATTTT. This encodes CASGGSTDTQYF.